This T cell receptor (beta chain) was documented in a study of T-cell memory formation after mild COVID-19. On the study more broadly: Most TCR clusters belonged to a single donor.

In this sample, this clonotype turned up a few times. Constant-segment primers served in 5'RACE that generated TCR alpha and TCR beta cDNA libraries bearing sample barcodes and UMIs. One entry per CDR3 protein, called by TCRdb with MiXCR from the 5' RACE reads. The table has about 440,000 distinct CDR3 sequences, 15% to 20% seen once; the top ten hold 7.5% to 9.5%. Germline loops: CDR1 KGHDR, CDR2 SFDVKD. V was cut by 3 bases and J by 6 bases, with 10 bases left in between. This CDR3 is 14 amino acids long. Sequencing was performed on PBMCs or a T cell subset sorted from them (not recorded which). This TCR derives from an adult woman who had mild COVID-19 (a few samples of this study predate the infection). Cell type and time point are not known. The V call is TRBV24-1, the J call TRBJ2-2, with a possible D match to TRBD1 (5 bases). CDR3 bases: TGTGCCACCAGTGATACGGCCAGGGCCGGGGAGCTGTTTTTT. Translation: CATSDTARAGELFF.